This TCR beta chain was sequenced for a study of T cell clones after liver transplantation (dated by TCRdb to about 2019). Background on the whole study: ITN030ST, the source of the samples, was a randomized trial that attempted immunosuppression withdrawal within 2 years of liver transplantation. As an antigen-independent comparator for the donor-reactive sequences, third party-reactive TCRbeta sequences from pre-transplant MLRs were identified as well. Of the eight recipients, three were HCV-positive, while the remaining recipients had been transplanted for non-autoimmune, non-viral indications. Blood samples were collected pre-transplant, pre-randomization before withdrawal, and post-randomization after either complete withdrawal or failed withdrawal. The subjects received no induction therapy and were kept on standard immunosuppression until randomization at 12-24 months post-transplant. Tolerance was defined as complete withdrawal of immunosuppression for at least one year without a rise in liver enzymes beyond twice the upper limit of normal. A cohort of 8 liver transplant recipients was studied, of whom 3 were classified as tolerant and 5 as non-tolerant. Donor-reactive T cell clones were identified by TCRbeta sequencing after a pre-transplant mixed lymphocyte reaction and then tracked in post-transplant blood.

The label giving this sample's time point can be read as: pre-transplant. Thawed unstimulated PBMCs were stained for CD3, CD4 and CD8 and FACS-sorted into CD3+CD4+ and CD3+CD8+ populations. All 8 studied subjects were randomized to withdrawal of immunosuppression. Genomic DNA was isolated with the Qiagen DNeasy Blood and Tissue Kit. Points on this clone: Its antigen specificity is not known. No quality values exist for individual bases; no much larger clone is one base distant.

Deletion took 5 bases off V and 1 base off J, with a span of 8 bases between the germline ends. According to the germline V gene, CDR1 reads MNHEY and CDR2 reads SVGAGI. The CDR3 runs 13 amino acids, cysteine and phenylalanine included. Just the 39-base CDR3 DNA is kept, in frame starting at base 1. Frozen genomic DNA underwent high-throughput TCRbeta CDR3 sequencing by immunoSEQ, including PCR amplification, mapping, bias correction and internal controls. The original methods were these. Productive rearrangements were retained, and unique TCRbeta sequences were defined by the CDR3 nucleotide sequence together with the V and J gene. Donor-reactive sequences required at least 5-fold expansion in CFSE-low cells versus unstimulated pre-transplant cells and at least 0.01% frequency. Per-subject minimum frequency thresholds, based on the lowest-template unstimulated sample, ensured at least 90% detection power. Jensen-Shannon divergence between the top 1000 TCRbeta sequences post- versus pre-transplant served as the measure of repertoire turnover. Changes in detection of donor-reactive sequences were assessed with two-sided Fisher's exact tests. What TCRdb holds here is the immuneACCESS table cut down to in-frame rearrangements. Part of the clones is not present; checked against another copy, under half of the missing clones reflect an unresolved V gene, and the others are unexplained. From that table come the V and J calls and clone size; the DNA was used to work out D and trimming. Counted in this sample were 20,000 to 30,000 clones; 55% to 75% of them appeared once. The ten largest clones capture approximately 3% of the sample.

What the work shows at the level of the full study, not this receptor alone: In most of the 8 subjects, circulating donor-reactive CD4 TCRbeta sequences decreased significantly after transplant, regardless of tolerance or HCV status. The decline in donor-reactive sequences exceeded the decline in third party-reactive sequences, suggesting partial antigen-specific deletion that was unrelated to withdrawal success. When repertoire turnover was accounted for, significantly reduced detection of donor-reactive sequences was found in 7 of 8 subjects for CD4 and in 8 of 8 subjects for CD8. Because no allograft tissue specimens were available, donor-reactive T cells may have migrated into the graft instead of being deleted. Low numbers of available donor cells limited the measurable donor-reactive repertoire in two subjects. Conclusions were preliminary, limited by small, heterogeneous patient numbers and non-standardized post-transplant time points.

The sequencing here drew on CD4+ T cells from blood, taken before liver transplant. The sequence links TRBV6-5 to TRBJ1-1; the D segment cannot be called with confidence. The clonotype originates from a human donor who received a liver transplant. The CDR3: CASSHLENTEAFF. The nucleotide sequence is TGTGCCAGCAGTCATCTCGAGAACACTGAAGCTTTCTTT.